This T cell receptor beta chain was sequenced for a study of Ad26.COV2.S vaccination and SARS-CoV-2 variants. As for the study in general: This donor came from the COV1001 trial of Ad26.COV2.S. Intramuscular Ad26.COV2.S doses were given once or twice, 56 days apart. General study findings and limits: Vaccine and placebo recipients had comparable breadth of non-spike TCRs. Substantial breadth in spike-specific CD8+ and CD4+ T cell responses was reportedly seen after vaccination.

As concerns this clone: No antigen is known for it.

Treatment given: 15 to 20 received Ad26.COV2.S at low or high dose, single or two shots; 5 received placebo; per-sample allocation not given. Repertoires come from day 63 after the first vaccine or placebo injection. The repertoire was sequenced with immunoSEQ multiplex PCR; TCRdb's copy has only in-frame clones and lacks some. The sample includes fewer than 600,000 clones, 80% to 90% of them seen just once. The CDR3 covers 16 residues. Germline CDR1 and CDR2: MDHEN and SYDVKM. V lost 5 bases and J lost 3, with 20 bases in between. The TCR comes from a person aged 18-65 years who received the Ad26.COV2.S COVID-19 vaccine or a placebo. V gene TRBV28 combines with J gene TRBJ2-7; tentatively, D is TRBD1 (6 bases). This specimen was peripheral blood, taken in a trial of Ad26.COV2.S vaccine versus placebo. The CDR3 DNA reads TGTGCCAGCAGTGGGACAAACAGGGCCTGGGGCTACGAGCAGTACTTC. Amino acids: CASSGTNRAWGYEQYF. Combining the CDR3 with reference TRBV28 and TRBJ2-7 gives the whole variable domain DVKVTQSSRYLVKRTGEKVFLECVQDMDHENMFWYRQDPGLGLRLIYFSYDVKMKEKGDIPEGYSVSREKKERFSLILESASTNQTSMYLCASSGTNRAWGYEQYFGPGTRLTVT.